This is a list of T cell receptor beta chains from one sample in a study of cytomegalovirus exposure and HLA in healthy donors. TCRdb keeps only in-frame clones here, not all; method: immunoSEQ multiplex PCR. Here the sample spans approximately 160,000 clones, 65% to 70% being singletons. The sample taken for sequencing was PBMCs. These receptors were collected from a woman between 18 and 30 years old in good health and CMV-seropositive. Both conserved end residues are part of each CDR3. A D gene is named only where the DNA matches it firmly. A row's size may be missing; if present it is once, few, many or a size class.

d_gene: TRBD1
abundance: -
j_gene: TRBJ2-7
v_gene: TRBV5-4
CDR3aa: CASSSPPGQGYEQYF
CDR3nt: TGTGCCAGCAGCAGTCCTCCGGGACAGGGCTACGAGCAGTACTTC

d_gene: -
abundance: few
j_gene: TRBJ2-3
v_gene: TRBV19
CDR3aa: CASRRTSPTDTQYF
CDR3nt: TGTGCCAGTAGGAGGACAAGCCCCACAGATACGCAGTATTTT

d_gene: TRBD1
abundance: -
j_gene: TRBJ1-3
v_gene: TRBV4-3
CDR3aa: CASSPWTGDYSGNTIYF
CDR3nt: TGCGCCAGCAGCCCCTGGACAGGAGATTACTCTGGAAACACCATATATTTT

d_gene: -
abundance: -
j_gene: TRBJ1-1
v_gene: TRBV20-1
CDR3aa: CSAPWGREAFF
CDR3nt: TGCAGTGCCCCCTGGGGCCGCGAAGCTTTCTTT

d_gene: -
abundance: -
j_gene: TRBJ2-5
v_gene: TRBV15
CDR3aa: CATSRDLGGQETQYF
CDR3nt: TGTGCCACCAGCAGAGATCTGGGGGGTCAAGAGACCCAGTACTTC

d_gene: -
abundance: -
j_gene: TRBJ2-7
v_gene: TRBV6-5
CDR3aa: CVTSRQAVSYEQYF
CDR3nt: TGTGTCACCTCTCGACAGGCCGTCTCCTACGAGCAGTACTTC

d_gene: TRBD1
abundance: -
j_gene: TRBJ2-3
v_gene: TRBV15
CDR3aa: CATSRDRGFGTDTQYF
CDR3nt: TGTGCCACCAGCAGAGACAGGGGGTTTGGCACAGATACGCAGTATTTT

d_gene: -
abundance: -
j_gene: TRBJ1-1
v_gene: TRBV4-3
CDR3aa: CASSQDDSRNEAFF
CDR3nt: TGCGCCAGCAGCCAAGATGACAGCCGGAATGAAGCTTTCTTT

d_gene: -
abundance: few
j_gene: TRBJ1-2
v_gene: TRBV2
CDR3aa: CASSEVSPSLGGEKGYTF
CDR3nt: TGTGCCAGCAGTGAAGTCTCTCCCTCTTTGGGAGGGGAGAAGGGCTACACCTTC

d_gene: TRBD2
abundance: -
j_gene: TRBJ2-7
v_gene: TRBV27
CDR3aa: CASSPQYVLAGVTYEQYF
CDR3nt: TGTGCCAGCAGTCCCCAATACGTCCTAGCGGGAGTTACCTACGAGCAGTACTTC

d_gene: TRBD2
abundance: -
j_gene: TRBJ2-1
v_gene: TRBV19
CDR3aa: CASSDQRGLGGEQFF
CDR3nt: TGTGCCAGTAGTGACCAGCGGGGGCTGGGCGGTGAGCAGTTCTTC

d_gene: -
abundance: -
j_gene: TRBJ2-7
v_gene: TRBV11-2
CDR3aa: CASSLEASGQYEQYF
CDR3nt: TGTGCCAGCAGCTTAGAGGCCAGCGGGCAGTACGAGCAGTACTTC

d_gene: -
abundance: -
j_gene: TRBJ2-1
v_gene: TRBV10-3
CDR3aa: CAISESKSGRNEQFF
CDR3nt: TGTGCCATCAGTGAGTCGAAATCAGGGCGGAATGAGCAGTTCTTC

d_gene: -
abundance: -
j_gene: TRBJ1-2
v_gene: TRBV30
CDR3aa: CAWRTPLAPKGDYGYTF
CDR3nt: TGTGCCTGGAGGACCCCCCTTGCTCCAAAAGGGGACTATGGCTACACCTTC

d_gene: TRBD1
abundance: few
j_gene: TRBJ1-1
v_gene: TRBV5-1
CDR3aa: CASGREGARYNEAFF
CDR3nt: TGCGCCAGCGGGCGGGAGGGGGCGCGGTATAATGAAGCTTTCTTT

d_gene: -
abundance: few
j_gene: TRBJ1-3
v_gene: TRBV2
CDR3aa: CASGPNLSGNTIYF
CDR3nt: TGTGCCAGCGGGCCAAACCTCTCTGGAAACACCATATATTTT

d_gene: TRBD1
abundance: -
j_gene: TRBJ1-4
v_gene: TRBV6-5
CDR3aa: CASTPGQGNEKLFF
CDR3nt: TGTGCCAGCACCCCGGGACAGGGCAATGAAAAACTGTTTTTT

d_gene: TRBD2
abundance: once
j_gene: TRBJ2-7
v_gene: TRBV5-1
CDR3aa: CASSLDRPGRAGGAYEQYF
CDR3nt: TGCGCCAGCAGCTTGGATAGGCCAGGTCGAGCGGGGGGAGCCTACGAGCAGTACTTC

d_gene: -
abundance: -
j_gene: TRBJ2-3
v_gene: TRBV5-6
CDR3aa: CASSLGTTVRQYF
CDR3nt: TGTGCCAGCAGCTTGGGGACTACTGTTCGGCAGTATTTT

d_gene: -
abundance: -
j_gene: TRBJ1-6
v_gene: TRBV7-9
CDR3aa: CASSLGVRGYNSPLHF
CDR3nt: TGTGCCAGCAGCTTAGGAGTCAGAGGATATAATTCACCCCTCCACTTT

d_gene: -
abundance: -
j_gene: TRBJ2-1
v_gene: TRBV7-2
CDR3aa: CASSHYNEQFF
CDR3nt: TGTGCCAGTAGCCACTACAATGAGCAGTTCTTC

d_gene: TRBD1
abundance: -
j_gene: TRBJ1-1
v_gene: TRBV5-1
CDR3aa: CASSLYSTGTVNTEAFF
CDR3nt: TGCGCCAGCAGCTTGTATTCTACCGGGACAGTGAACACTGAAGCTTTCTTT

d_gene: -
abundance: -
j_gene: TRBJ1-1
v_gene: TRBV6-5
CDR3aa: CATTTNTEAFF
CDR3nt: TGTGCCACCACTACGAACACTGAAGCTTTCTTT

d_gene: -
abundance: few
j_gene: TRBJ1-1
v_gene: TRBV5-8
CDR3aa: CASSLGAVVTEAFF
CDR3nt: TGTGCCAGCAGCTTGGGGGCCGTGGTCACTGAAGCTTTCTTT

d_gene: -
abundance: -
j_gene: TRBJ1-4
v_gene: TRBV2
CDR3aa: CASTPQGLSEKLFF
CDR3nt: TGTGCCAGCACCCCACAGGGTCTAAGTGAAAAACTGTTTTTT

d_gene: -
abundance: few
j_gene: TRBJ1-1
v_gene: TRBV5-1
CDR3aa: CASVGQMNTEAFF
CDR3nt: TGCGCCAGCGTCGGACAAATGAACACTGAAGCTTTCTTT

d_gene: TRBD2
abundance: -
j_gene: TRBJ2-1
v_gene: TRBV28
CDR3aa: CASSSHPRTSGNEQFF
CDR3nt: TGTGCCAGCAGTTCCCACCCCCGGACTAGCGGGAATGAGCAGTTCTTC

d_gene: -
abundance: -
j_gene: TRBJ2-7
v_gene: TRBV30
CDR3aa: CAWSVQRVWGEQYF
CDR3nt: TGTGCCTGGAGTGTACAGCGGGTATGGGGCGAGCAGTACTTC

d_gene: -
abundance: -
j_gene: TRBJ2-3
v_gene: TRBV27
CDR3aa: CASSFVGTDTQYF
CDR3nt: TGTGCCAGCAGTTTTGTCGGCACAGATACGCAGTATTTT

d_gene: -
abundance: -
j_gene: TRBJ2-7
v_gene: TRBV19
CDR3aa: CASSIVTGSYEQYF
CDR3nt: TGTGCCAGTAGTATAGTCACGGGCTCCTACGAGCAGTACTTC

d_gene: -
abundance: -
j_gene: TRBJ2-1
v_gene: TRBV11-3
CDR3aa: CASGLGGTNYNEQFF
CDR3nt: TGTGCCAGCGGACTCGGGGGGACAAACTACAATGAGCAGTTCTTC

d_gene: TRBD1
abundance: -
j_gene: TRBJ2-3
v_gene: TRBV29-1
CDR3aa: CSTGQGTDTQYF
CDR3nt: TGCAGCACCGGACAGGGAACAGATACGCAGTATTTT

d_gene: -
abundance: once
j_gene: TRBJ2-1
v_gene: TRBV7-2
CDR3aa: CASTLSIPLNEQFF
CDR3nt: TGTGCCAGCACCCTTAGTATCCCGTTGAATGAGCAGTTCTTC

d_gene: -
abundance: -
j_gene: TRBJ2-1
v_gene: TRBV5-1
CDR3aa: CASSLGGRASFDEQFF
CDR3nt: TGCGCCAGCAGCTTGGGAGGCAGGGCAAGTTTCGATGAGCAGTTCTTC

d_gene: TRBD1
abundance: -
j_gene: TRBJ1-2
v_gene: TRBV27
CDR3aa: CASSTGQNFYGYTF
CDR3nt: TGTGCCAGCAGTACGGGACAGAACTTCTATGGCTACACCTTC

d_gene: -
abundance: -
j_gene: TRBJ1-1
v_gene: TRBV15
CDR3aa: CATSMDSLNTEAFF
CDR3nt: TGTGCCACCTCCATGGACTCTCTGAACACTGAAGCTTTCTTT

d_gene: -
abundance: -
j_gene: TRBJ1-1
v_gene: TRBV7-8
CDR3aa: CASSLGRIEEAFF
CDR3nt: TGTGCCAGCAGCTTAGGCAGGATCGAGGAAGCTTTCTTT

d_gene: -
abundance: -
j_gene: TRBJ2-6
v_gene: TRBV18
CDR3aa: CASSPSSVGALGANVLTF
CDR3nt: TGTGCCAGCTCACCCTCTAGCGTCGGAGCGTTAGGGGCCAACGTCCTGACTTTC

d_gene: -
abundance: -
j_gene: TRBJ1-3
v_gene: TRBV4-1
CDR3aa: CASSHPGRRGGNTIYF
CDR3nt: TGCGCCAGCAGCCACCCCGGGCGGCGGGGTGGAAACACCATATATTTT

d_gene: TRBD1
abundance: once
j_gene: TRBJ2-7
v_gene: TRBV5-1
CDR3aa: CASRGTGSYEQYF
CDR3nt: TGCGCCAGCAGGGGGACAGGCTCCTACGAGCAGTACTTC

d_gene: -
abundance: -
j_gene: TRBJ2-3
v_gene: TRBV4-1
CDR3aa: CASSQGVGLGTDTQYF
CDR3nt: TGCGCCAGCAGCCAAGGGGTGGGGCTGGGCACAGATACGCAGTATTTT

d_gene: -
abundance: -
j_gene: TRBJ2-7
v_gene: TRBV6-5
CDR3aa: CASGPFYEQYF
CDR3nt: TGTGCCAGCGGCCCTTTCTACGAGCAGTACTTC

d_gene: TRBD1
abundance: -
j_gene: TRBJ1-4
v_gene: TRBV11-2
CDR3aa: CASSLTGEKLFF
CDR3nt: TGTGCCAGCAGCTTGACAGGGGAAAAACTGTTTTTT

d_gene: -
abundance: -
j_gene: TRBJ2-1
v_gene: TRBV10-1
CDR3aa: CASSAGSSYNEQFF
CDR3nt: TGCGCCAGCAGCGCGGGGAGCTCCTACAATGAGCAGTTCTTC

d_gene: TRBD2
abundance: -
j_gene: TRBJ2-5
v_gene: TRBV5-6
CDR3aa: CASSLGLAGKTQYF
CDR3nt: TGTGCCAGCAGCTTGGGACTAGCGGGAAAGACCCAGTACTTC

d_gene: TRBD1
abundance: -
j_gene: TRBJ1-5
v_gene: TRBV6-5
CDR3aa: CASSITGGLNQPQHF
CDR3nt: TGTGCCAGCAGTATAACAGGGGGGCTAAATCAGCCCCAGCATTTT

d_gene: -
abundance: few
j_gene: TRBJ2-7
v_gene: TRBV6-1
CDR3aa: CASSLENSYEQYF
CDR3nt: TGTGCCAGCAGTCTAGAAAACTCCTACGAGCAGTACTTC

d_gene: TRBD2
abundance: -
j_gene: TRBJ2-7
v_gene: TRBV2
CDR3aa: CASTEASGYYEQYF
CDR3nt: TGTGCCAGCACAGAAGCTAGCGGTTACTACGAGCAGTACTTC

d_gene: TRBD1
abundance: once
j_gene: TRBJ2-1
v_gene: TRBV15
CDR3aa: CATSRDRGGTVGPFF
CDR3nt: TGTGCCACCAGCAGAGATAGGGGTGGGACAGTTGGTCCGTTCTTC

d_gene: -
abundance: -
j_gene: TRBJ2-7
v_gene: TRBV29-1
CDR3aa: CSVEDGRRQGFRQYF
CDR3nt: TGCAGCGTTGAAGATGGGCGTAGGCAGGGGTTTCGGCAGTACTTC

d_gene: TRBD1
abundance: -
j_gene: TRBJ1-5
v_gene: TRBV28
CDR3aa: CASSSPGTGGASNQPQHF
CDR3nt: TGTGCCAGCAGTTCCCCCGGGACAGGGGGAGCGAGCAATCAGCCCCAGCATTTT

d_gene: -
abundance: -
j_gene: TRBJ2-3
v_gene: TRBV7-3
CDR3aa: CASSLEDTDTQYF
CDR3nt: TGTGCCAGCAGCCTCGAGGACACAGATACGCAGTATTTT

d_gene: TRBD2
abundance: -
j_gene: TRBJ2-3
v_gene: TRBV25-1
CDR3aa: CASSLRTSGLDTQYF
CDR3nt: TGTGCCAGCAGTCTTCGAACTAGCGGTCTAGATACGCAGTATTTT